This T cell receptor beta chain was sequenced for a study of T cell repertoires in cytomegalovirus infection. This clonotype was counted ten times or more. The antigen remains unidentified. One entry per CDR3 protein, called by TCRdb with MiXCR from the reads. In the table there are around 300,000 distinct CDR3 sequences, around 25% of which are singletons. Regarding the study as a whole: In two of eight donors, the top clonotype was HLA-C-restricted CMV-specific.

V was trimmed by 9 bases and J by 8 bases, leaving 17 bases between them. CDR3 length: 13 amino acids. Germline V gene data show CDR1 as SGHAT and CDR2 as FQNNGV. This specimen consisted of cultured PBMCs, obtained from culture after CMV antigen stimulation. The sequence was collected from a human donor in good health (CMV status not recorded). Some clones in this sample may be carry-over from other donors' samples. The V call is TRBV11-2, the J call TRBJ2-1, with a weak D call TRBD2 (5 bases). The CDR3 protein is CASRPGGSDEQFF. The CDR3, as DNA: TGTGCCAGTCGCCCGGGTGGGAGCGATGAGCAGTTCTTC.